The sequence of this T cell receptor (beta chain) was determined in a study of Ad26.COV2.S vaccination and SARS-CoV-2 variants. The study, taken as a whole, reports: The placebo group had lower spike-specific TCR breadth than the vaccine recipients did. In vaccinated individuals, spike-specific CD8+ and CD4+ T cell responses reportedly displayed substantial breadth. Comparability of non-spike TCR breadth was observed across vaccine and placebo recipients.

Notes on this clone: Its antigen is as yet unknown.

Here immunoSEQ multiplex PCR was the method, and the copy in TCRdb shows in-frame clones only, minus some. The sample contains around 170,000 clones, around 85% of which appear only once. The CDR3 is made up of 15 amino acids. The V end was cut by 0 bases, the J end by 2 bases, with 10 bases between. Germline V lookup: CDR1 SGHRS, CDR2 YFSETQ. The sample consisted of peripheral blood, taken after recovery from COVID-19. The rearrangement links TRBV5-1 to TRBJ2-3, with a tentative D call TRBD2 (5 bases). The sequence came from a human donor who had recovered from COVID-19. The CDR3 DNA follows: TGCGCCAGCAGCTTGGCCGGGGATTCCACAGATACGCAGTATTTT. It specifies CASSLAGDSTDTQYF.